Following are 20 T cell receptor beta chains from one sample sequenced in a study of shared clonotypes between healthy human individuals. Using immunoSEQ multiplex PCR, the repertoire was profiled, and TCRdb retains in-frame clones only, with some absent. The profile covers roughly 2.5 million clones, with roughly 92% appearing a single time and over 0.12% taken by the ten largest. The sequencing sample was made of naive CD4+ T cells sorted from blood. Stated subset: CD45RA+ positively selected. The receptors originated from a man younger than 35 in good health.

The genes are TRBV7-9 and TRBJ1-2; D perhaps matches TRBD1 (5 bases). Germline V lookup: CDR1 SEHNR, CDR2 FQNEAQ (reference sequence). This CDR3 contains 14 residues. The V end lost 5 bases, the J end lost 4 bases, and 14 bases lay between the germline ends. The CDR3, as DNA: TGTGCCAGCAGCCCATGGCAGGGAGCCTATGGCTACACCTTC. Encoded protein: CASSPWQGAYGYTF.

This rearrangement joins TRBV5-1 to TRBJ2-5; 13 positions agree with TRBD2. V gave up 2 bases and J gave up 2 bases; unmatched junction bases: 6. Looked up from germline, CDR1 is SGHRS and CDR2 is YFSETQ. The CDR3 spans 17 residues. CDR3 sequence: CASSLRLAGGRQETQYF. The CDR3, as DNA: TGCGCCAGCAGCTTACGACTAGCGGGGGGCCGACAAGAGACCCAGTACTTC.

The rearrangement uses TRBV28 and TRBJ1-1; no definite D call. The CDR3 loop spans 15 amino acids. V was pared by 7 bases and J by 2 bases, with 17 bases between. The germline CDR1 and CDR2 sequences are MDHEN and SYDVKM. This CDR3 is CASNLPRTPNTEAFF. The CDR3 nucleotides read TGTGCCAGCAATCTCCCCCGGACCCCTAACACTGAAGCTTTCTTT.

The chain joins TRBV27 to TRBJ1-4; TRBD1 aligns across 8 bases. This CDR3 has 14 residues. Germline assignment: CDR1 MNHEY and CDR2 SMNVEV (reference sequence). J lost 8 bases, V lost 5 bases, and 7 bases had no gene match. CDR3 nucleotides: TGTGCCAGCAGTGTGGACAGGGTGTTAGAAAAACTGTTTTTT. Translated, it gives CASSVDRVLEKLFF.

This clone was counted once. This chain joins TRBV12-5 and TRBJ2-3; D is uncertain. The CDR3 covers 11 residues. The V gene's germline CDR1 is LGHNT and CDR2 FRNRAP. Trimming cost V 9 bases and J 6 bases, with 10 bases left between them. The CDR3 DNA reads TGTGCTAGCCGTGTCTCGGATACGCAGTATTTT. Translating gives CASRVSDTQYF. Complete variable domain (other parts from reference TRBV12-5 and TRBJ2-3): DARVTQTPRHKVTEMGQEVTMRCQPILGHNTVFWYRQTMMQGLELLAYFRNRAPLDDSGMPKDRFSAEMPDATLATLKIQPSEPRDSAVYFCASRVSDTQYFGPGTRLTVL.

This chain links TRBV30 with TRBJ2-3; D is undetermined. V was clipped by 2 bases and J by 5 bases, with 2 bases between them. CDR3 length: 10 residues. Germline V gene lookup returns CDR1 GTSNPN and CDR2 SVGIG (reference sequence). CDR3 DNA sequence: TGTGCCTGGAGTCAAGATACGCAGTATTTT. Residues: CAWSQDTQYF.

With respect to this clone: The same CDR3 arises from other DNA sequences in this sample as well. The rearrangement uses TRBV15 and TRBJ2-7, with TRBD2 matching 9 bases. This CDR3 has 13 residues. CDR1 LNHNV and CDR2 YYDKDF come from the germline V gene (reference sequence). Germline trimming cut 6 bases from V and 4 bases from J; bases unmatched to any gene: 4. The CDR3, as DNA: TGTGCCACCAGAACTAGCGGGTCTTACGAGCAGTACTTC. Residues: CATRTSGSYEQYF.

This chain connects TRBV9 to TRBJ2-2, with 11 nucleotides matching TRBD2. The CDR3 totals 16 residues. The V and J ends lost 5 bases and 3 bases, in that order; junction bases with no gene match: 6. The germline V gene encodes CDR1 SGDLS and CDR2 YYNGEE. CDR3 DNA: TGTGCCAGCAGTAAGATAGCGGGGGGGCACACCGGGGAGCTGTTTTTT. Protein product: CASSKIAGGHTGELFF.

The chain combines TRBV5-6 with TRBJ2-2, with 12 nucleotides matching TRBD2. Trimming at V came to 3 bases and at J to 4 bases, leaving 7 bases not matched to a gene. Germline CDR1 and CDR2: SGHDT and YYEEEE. CDR3 size: 17 residues. The CDR3 DNA follows: TGTGCCAGCAGCTCGGCGACTAGCGGGAGTGTCACCGGGGAGCTGTTTTTT. This codes for CASSSATSGSVTGELFF.

The CDR3 DNA reads as TGTGCCAGCAGTGGACAGGGGTCTAACACTCGTGGCTACACCTTC. As protein: CASSGQGSNTRGYTF. The chain joins TRBV6-1 to TRBJ1-2, with 8 nucleotides matching TRBD1. CDR1 is MNHNS, CDR2 SASEGT, per germline. The junction had 11 bases not matched to a gene; V was cut back by 4 bases and J by 7 bases. The length of the CDR3 is 15 residues.

J is TRBJ2-1 and V is TRBV2; D not certain. Trimming stripped 3 bases from V and 9 bases from J, with 9 bases between. The CDR3 is 12 amino acids. Per the germline V gene, CDR1 is SNHLY and CDR2 is FYNNEI. CDR3 protein: CASSDNSSEQFF. CDR3 nucleotide sequence: TGTGCCAGCAGTGACAATTCTAGTGAGCAGTTCTTC.

To note about this clone: Being one base from a much bigger clone, this may be a read error. CDR3 residues: CASSFADTQYF. CDR3 nucleotide sequence: TGTGCCAGCAGCTTCGCAGATACGCAGTATTTT. V gene TRBV13 combines with J gene TRBJ2-3; D call uncertain. The V gene lost 3 bases and the J gene lost 4 bases, with 2 bases spanning the gap. The CDR3 runs 11 residues. Germline lookup yields CDR1 PRHDT and CDR2 FYEKMQ (reference sequence).

The rearrangement joins TRBV7-9 to TRBJ1-2, with D tentatively TRBD1 (5 bases). The CDR3 runs 13 residues. With 7 bases removed from V and 5 bases from J, the gap between germline ends came to 14 bases. Germline lookup yields CDR1 SEHNR and CDR2 FQNEAQ (reference sequence). CDR3 sequence reads: CASNPGRGYGYTF. As DNA, the CDR3 is TGTGCCAGCAACCCCGGGAGGGGTTATGGCTACACCTTC. Supplemented by reference TRBV7-9 and TRBJ1-2, the full variable domain reads DTGVSQNPRHKITKRGQNVTFRCDPISEHNRLYWYRQTLGQGPEFLTYFQNEAQLEKSRLLSDRFSAERPKGSFSTLEIQRTEQGDSAMYLCASNPGRGYGYTFGSGTRLTVV.

This clone is a singleton in its sample. V gene TRBV27 combines with J gene TRBJ1-5; possible D gene TRBD1, 6 bases. The CDR3 is made up of 16 amino acids. Germline V gene lookup returns CDR1 MNHEY and CDR2 SMNVEV (reference sequence). Trimming removed 3 bases at V and 1 base at J, with 13 bases between. In DNA form, the CDR3 reads TGTGCCAGCAGTTTTGGCAGGGGATCGAGCAATCAGCCCCAGCATTTT. It is translated as CASSFGRGSSNQPQHF.

In this sample, this clone turned up once. The sample carries other DNA sequences with the same CDR3. This chain connects TRBV2 to TRBJ2-1; a weak D match, TRBD1 (5 bases). V was trimmed by 3 bases and J by 7 bases, leaving 7 bases between them. Germline CDR1 SNHLY, CDR2 FYNNEI. CDR3 length equals 12 residues. DNA of the CDR3: TGTGCCAGCAGTGAGTCAGGGAATGAGCAGTTCTTC. Its protein is CASSESGNEQFF.

This clone was detected only once. The genes are TRBV2 and TRBJ1-3; TRBD1 matches at 10 bases. Per germline, CDR1 SNHLY and CDR2 FYNNEI. V was pared by 6 bases and J by 9 bases, with 8 bases of the junction left unmatched. The CDR3 runs 14 residues. The CDR3: CASSPLGQGSTIYF. The CDR3 coding sequence is TGTGCCAGCAGCCCGTTGGGACAGGGGAGCACCATATATTTT. Full variable domain (outside the CDR3, taken from reference TRBV2 and TRBJ1-3): EPEVTQTPSHQVTQMGQEVILRCVPISNHLYFYWYRQILGQKVEFLVSFYNNEISEKSEIFDDQFSVERPDGSNFTLKIRSTKLEDSAMYFCASSPLGQGSTIYFGEGSWLTVV.

V gene TRBV2 combines with J gene TRBJ2-5, with D tentatively TRBD2 (5 bases). Trimming took 7 bases from V and 1 from J, leaving 10 bases between them. Germline lookup yields CDR1 SNHLY and CDR2 FYNNEI. This CDR3 spans 13 amino acids. The CDR3 loop reads CASKRETQETQYF. CDR3 sequence (DNA): TGTGCCAGCAAGAGGGAGACCCAAGAGACCCAGTACTTC.

Of note for this clone: A read error may account for a junction end that differs from germline. Other DNA sequences from this sample encode an identical CDR3 as well. The J gene is TRBJ2-5, the V gene TRBV5-1; TRBD1 agrees at 9 bases. Germline V lookup: CDR1 SGHRS, CDR2 YFSETQ. The CDR3 runs to 15 residues. DNA for the CDR3: TGCGCCAGCAGTTTGGCGGGGACAGGGCAAGAGACCCAGTACTTC. It translates to CASSLAGTGQETQYF.

The rearrangement joins TRBV5-1 to TRBJ2-7; the D gene is possibly TRBD2 (5 bases). Per the germline V gene, CDR1 is SGHRS and CDR2 is YFSETQ. This CDR3 contains 14 residues. V lost 5 bases and J lost 2, with 14 bases in between. The CDR3 DNA is TGCGCCAGCAGTTTGCCGGGAACAACCTACGAGCAGTACTTC. It encodes CASSLPGTTYEQYF.

V gene TRBV2 combines with J gene TRBJ1-2; TRBD1 aligns across 7 bases. Trimming at V came to 8 bases and at J to 5 bases, leaving 8 bases not matched to a gene. This CDR3 comprises 13 residues. The germline gives CDR1 SNHLY, CDR2 FYNNEI. The CDR3 DNA reads as TGTGCCAGCTCATTGGGGACAGCATATGGCTACACCTTC. Translating it yields CASSLGTAYGYTF.